The sequence of this T cell receptor beta chain was determined in a study of regulatory T cells in long-lasting Graves disease. As to time point: newly diagnosed GD, antithyroid drugs for less than 3 months. There was RNA extracted from PBMCs, and the TCR library was made from it. Graves' disease diagnosis followed American Thyroid Association guidelines. The authors drew approximately 8.1 milliliters of peripheral blood into EDTA tubes. As to this clonotype: The antigen is not known. A much larger clone lies one base from this, so it may be a read error.

Study-level points and caveats: New patients shared around 980 public clonotypes, and persistent patients shared more, with approximately 2,600.

Investigators prepared the TCR beta libraries by applying iRepertoire HTBI primers and Arm-PCR of CDR3 regions. TCRdb analysed the multiplex PCR reads with MiXCR anew, one entry per CDR3 protein. The sample gives more than 300,000 distinct CDR3 sequences, around 15% of which show up once; 20% to 25% is in the top ten. Germline assignment: CDR1 MDHEN and CDR2 SYDVKM. The length of the CDR3 is 14 residues. Between the trimmed V and J ends, which lost 7 bases and 3 bases, there was a span of 15 bases. These data are also associated with another study on T cells in Graves' hyperthyroidism and ophthalmopathy.

The chain carries TRBV28 and TRBJ1-1; D is unclear. The origin of this receptor is a woman in her late teens or twenties with Graves disease. Source: peripheral blood mononuclear cells (PBMCs), taken at new diagnosis, from a patient treated with antithyroid drugs. The CDR3 DNA sequence: TGTGCCAGCATGCTATTTTCGATGCACACTGAAGCTTTCTTT. This codes for CASMLFSMHTEAFF.